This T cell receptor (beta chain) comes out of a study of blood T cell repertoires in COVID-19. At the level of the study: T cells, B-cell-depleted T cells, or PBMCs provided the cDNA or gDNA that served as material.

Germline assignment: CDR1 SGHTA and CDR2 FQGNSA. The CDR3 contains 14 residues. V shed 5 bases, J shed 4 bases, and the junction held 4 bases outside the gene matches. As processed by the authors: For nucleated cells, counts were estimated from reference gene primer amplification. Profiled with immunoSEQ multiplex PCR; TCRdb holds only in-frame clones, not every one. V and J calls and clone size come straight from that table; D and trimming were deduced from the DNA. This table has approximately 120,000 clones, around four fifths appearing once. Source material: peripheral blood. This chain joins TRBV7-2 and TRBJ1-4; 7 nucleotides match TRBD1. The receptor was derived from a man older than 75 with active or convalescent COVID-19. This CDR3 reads CASSPYRGNEKLFF. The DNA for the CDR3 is TGTGCCAGCAGCCCTTACAGGGGTAATGAAAAACTGTTTTTT.